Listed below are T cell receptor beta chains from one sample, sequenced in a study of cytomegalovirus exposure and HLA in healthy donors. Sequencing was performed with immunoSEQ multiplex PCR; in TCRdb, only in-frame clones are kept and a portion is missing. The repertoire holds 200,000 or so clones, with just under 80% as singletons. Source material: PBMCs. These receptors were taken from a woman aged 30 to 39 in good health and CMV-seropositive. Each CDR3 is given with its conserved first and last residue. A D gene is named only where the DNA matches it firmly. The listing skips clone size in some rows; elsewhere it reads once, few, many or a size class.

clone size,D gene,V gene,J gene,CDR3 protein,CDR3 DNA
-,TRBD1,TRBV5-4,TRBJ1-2,CASSSTGTPYGYTF,TGTGCCAGCAGCTCGACAGGGACACCCTATGGCTACACCTTC
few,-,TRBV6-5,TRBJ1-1,CASRGVGNTEAFF,TGTGCCAGTCGAGGCGTGGGGAACACTGAAGCTTTCTTT
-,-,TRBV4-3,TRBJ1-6,CASSQDRGDSPLHF,TGCGCCAGCAGCCAAGACAGGGGAGATTCACCCCTCCACTTT
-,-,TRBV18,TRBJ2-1,CASSLPGRESYNEQFF,TGTGCCAGCTCCCTGCCGGGCCGGGAGTCCTACAATGAGCAGTTCTTC
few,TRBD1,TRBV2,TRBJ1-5,CASSERTGNQPQHF,TGTGCCAGCAGTGAAAGGACAGGGAATCAGCCCCAGCATTTT
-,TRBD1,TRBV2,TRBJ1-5,CASSETGNQPQHF,TGTGCCAGCAGTGAGACAGGGAATCAGCCCCAGCATTTT
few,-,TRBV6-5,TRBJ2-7,CASSSTGFSYEQYF,TGTGCCAGCAGTTCCACAGGGTTCTCCTACGAGCAGTACTTC
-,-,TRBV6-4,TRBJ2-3,CASSENLRATQYF,TGTGCCAGCAGTGAGAACTTGCGAGCTACGCAGTATTTT
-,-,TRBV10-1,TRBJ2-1,CASSANSPYNEQFF,TGCGCCAGCAGTGCTAATAGCCCATACAATGAGCAGTTCTTC
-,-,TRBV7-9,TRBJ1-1,CASSADSGDTEAFF,TGTGCCAGCAGCGCAGATTCAGGGGACACTGAAGCTTTCTTT